Listed below are T cell receptor beta chains from one sample, sequenced in a study of T cells in Graves' hyperthyroidism and ophthalmopathy. TCRdb processed the multiplex PCR reads anew with MiXCR; each CDR3 protein has one entry. Here the sample spans about 350,000 distinct CDR3 sequences, 15% to 20% being singletons. The sequenced sample was blood. These receptors were collected from a woman between 40 and 50 years old with Graves' ophthalmopathy. Each CDR3 is given with its conserved first and last residue.

v_call cdr3_aa
TRBV7-8 CASSQSNAQETQYF
TRBV30 CAWSVMGAGETQYF
TRBV12-3/TRBV12-4 CASSLSSLNTEAFF
TRBV18 CASSPPTGMGAEAFF
TRBV6-2/TRBV6-3 CASSYTDQPQHF
TRBV6-1 CASSDLAGSTDTQYF
TRBV12-3/TRBV12-4 CASSLIRGQEAFF
TRBV15 CATSRPGLAGGPFLETQYF
TRBV20-1 CSAPGTGSRPPYGYTF
TRBV7-8 CASSSPEIQETQYF
TRBV28 CASSLVGLVRGEQYF
TRBV12-5 CASAADINYGYTF
TRBV5-1 CASSLWTGGGYGYTF
TRBV15 CATSRDRDFQPQHF
TRBV6-5 CASTLDSFNQPQHF
TRBV6-1 CASSAGRGSEQYF
TRBV6-4 CASGGIGNTEAFF
TRBV12-3/TRBV12-4 CASTRGTTNQPQHF
TRBV6-1 CASSRESEAFF
TRBV28 CASTLSRREGTEAFF
TRBV12-3/TRBV12-4 CASSPDIVMNTEAFF
TRBV7-2 CASSLAVSGTDVNYGYTF
TRBV12-3/TRBV12-4 CASSLSGYQPQHF
TRBV12-3/TRBV12-4 CASSTTGGGEQSF
TRBV12-3/TRBV12-4 CASSPSSGTLLRGQYF
TRBV28 CASSLSPGEGQETQYF
TRBV12-3/TRBV12-4 CASSGRQGAYGNTIYF
TRBV10-3 CANWNLAAASYEQYF
TRBV7-2 CASSLVGKNTGELFF
TRBV10-3 CAISETGTGDHYEQYF
TRBV18 CASSPQGDYTEAFF
TRBV30 CAWSPRAVNHGYTF
TRBV7-2 CASTQLSGPGFGEQYF
TRBV7-9 CASRPTPGNTIYF
TRBV11-2 CASSHTAGGPTDTQYF
TRBV12-3/TRBV12-4 CASSLDGPPDEQYF
TRBV6-5 CASSSEKGETQYF
TRBV6-1 CASSERGGERKGGYTF
TRBV27 CASSSPGLVGRGGLYEQYF
TRBV11-2 CASSLRANVLTF
TRBV20-1 CSATPGGAAKNIQYF
TRBV11-2 CASSDRGLAGVGAKNIQYF
TRBV28 CASSLDRDRVNTEAFF
TRBV6-2/TRBV6-3 CASSYSWGFEQYF
TRBV9 CASTCIRDYYEQYF
TRBV30 CAWTRRTSGNTIYF
TRBV7-2 CASSLGRGSNYGYTF
TRBV7-3 CASSPGVVTGELFF
TRBV6-2/TRBV6-3 CASSYTSGAANTGELFF
TRBV29-1 CSATTSGGFDEQYF
TRBV19 CASIGEITYGYTF
TRBV19 CASSIGGYGEAFF
TRBV30 CAWSSGGPPAEQYF
TRBV6-2/TRBV6-3 CASSYGGQIYEQYF
TRBV7-2 CASSPRGMQETQYF
TRBV12-3/TRBV12-4 CASREDTGELFF
TRBV24-1 CATAVNTEAFF
TRBV18 CASSHSSGNTIYF